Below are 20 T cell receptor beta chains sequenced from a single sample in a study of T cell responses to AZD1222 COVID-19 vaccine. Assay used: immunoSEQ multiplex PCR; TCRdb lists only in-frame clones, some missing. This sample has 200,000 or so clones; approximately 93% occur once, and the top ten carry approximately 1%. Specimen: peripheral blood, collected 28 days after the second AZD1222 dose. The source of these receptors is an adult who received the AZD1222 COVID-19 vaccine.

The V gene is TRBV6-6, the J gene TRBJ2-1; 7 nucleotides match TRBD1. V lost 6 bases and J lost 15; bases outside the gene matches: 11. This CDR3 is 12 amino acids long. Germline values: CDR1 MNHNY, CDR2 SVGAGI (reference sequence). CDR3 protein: CASRDLTGVRFF. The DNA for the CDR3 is TGTGCCAGCAGGGACCTCACAGGGGTGAGGTTCTTC.

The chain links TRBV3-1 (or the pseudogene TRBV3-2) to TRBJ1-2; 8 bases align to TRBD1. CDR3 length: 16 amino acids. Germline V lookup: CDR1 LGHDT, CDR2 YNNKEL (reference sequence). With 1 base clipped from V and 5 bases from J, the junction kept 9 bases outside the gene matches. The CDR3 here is CASSQGLADRGYGYTF. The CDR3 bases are TGTGCCAGCAGCCAAGGGCTGGCTGACAGGGGATATGGCTACACCTTC.

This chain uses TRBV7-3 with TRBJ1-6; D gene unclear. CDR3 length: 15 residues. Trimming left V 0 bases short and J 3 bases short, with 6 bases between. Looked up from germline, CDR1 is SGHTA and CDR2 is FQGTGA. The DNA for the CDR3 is TGTGCCAGCAGCTTAACGAACAGCTATAATTCACCCCTCCACTTT. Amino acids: CASSLTNSYNSPLHF.

The CDR3 is CASSLASLGPEDTEAFF. For the CDR3, the DNA is TGTGCCAGCAGCTTAGCGTCACTCGGCCCGGAGGACACTGAAGCTTTCTTT. The gene calls are TRBV13 and TRBJ1-1; D is ambiguous. V shed 1 base and J shed 3 bases, with 18 bases lying between them. CDR3 length equals 17 residues. Germline CDR1 reads PRHDT; CDR2 reads FYEKMQ (reference sequence).

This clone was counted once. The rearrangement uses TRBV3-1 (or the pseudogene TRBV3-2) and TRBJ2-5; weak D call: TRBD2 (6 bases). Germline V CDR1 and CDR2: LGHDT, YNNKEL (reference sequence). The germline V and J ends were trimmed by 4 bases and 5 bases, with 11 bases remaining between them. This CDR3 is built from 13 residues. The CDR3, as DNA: TGTGCCAGCAGCCCCGGGGGTCCGGAGACCCAGTACTTC. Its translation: CASSPGGPETQYF.

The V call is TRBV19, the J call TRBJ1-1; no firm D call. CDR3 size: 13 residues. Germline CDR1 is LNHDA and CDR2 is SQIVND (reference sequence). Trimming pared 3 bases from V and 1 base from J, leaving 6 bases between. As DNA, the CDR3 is TGTGCCAGTAGTATGTACAGGAACACTGAAGCTTTCTTT. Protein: CASSMYRNTEAFF.

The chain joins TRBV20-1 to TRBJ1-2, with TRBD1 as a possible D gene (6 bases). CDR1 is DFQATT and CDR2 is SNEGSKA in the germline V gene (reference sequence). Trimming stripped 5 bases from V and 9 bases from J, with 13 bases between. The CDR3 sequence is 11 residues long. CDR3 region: CSARTGQSYTF. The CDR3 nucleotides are TGCAGTGCTCGAACAGGGCAGAGCTACACCTTC.

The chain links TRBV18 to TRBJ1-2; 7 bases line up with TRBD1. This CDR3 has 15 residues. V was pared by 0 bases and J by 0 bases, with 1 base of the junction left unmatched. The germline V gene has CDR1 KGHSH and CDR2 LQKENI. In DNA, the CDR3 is TGTGCCAGCTCACCACCGGGGACAGCTAACTATGGCTACACCTTC. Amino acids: CASSPPGTANYGYTF.

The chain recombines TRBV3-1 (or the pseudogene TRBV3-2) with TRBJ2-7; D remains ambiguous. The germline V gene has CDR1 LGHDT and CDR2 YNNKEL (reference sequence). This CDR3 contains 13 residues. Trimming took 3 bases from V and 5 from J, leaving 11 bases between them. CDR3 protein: CASSHSLAHEQYF. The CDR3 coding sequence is TGTGCCAGCAGCCACTCTTTAGCCCACGAGCAGTACTTC.

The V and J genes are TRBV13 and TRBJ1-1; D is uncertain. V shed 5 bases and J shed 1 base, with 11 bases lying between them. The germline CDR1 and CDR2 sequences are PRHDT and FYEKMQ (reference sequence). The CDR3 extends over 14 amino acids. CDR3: CASSHQFQNTEAFF. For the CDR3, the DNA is TGTGCCAGCAGCCACCAGTTTCAGAACACTGAAGCTTTCTTT.

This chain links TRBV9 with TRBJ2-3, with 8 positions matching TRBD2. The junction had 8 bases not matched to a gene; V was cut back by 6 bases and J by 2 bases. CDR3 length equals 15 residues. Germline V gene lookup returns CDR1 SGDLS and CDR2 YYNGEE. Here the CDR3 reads CASTRAGEFTDTQYF. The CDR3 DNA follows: TGTGCCAGCACCCGAGCGGGGGAATTCACAGATACGCAGTATTTT.

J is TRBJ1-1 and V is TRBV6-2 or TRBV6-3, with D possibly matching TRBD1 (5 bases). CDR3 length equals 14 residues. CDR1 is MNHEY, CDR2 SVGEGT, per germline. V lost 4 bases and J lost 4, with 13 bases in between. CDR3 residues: CASSLSMDTTEAFF. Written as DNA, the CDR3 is TGTGCCAGCAGTTTAAGTATGGACACCACTGAAGCTTTCTTT.

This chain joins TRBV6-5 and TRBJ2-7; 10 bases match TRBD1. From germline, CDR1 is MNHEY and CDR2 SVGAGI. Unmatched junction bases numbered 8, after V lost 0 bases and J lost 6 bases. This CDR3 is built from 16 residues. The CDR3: CASSYSQRTGGGEQYF. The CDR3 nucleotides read TGTGCCAGCAGTTACTCCCAGAGGACAGGGGGGGGCGAGCAGTACTTC.

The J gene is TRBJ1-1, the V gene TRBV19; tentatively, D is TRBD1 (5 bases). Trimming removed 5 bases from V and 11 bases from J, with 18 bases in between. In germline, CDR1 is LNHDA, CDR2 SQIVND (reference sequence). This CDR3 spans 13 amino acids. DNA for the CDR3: TGTGCCAGTAGTTGGGGGTTCACGGGGTGGGCTTTCTTT. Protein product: CASSWGFTGWAFF.

The CDR3 sequence: CASSPTQGGFGTEAFF. The CDR3, as DNA: TGTGCCAGCAGCCCCACCCAAGGGGGGTTTGGCACTGAAGCTTTCTTT. The chain combines TRBV7-8 with TRBJ1-1; weak D call: TRBD1 (6 bases). The CDR3 is made up of 16 amino acids. Between the trimmed V and J ends, which lost 5 bases and 4 bases, there was a span of 20 bases. Per germline, CDR1 SGHVS and CDR2 FQNEAQ.

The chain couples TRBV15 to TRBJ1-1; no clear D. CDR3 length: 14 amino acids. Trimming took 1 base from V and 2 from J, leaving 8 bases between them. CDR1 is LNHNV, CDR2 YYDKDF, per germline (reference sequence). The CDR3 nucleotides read TGTGCCACCAGCAGAGCGGCCGTAAACACTGAAGCTTTCTTT. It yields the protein CATSRAAVNTEAFF.

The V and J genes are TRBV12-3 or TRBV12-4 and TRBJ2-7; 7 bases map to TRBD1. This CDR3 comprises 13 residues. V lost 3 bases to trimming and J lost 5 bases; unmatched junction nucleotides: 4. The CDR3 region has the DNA TGTGCCAGCAGTTTCCAGGGACAGAACGAGCAGTACTTC. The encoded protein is CASSFQGQNEQYF.

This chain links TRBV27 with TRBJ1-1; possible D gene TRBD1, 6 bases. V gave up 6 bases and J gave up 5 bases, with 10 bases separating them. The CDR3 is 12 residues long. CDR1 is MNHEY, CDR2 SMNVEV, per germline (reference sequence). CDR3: CASRTTGTEAFF. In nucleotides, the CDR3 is TGTGCCAGCAGGACTACAGGGACTGAAGCTTTCTTT.

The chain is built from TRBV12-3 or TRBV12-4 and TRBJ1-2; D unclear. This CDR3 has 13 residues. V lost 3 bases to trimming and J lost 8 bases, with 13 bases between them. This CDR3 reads CASSFRRIGGYTF. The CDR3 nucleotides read TGTGCCAGCAGTTTCAGAAGAATAGGAGGCTACACCTTC.

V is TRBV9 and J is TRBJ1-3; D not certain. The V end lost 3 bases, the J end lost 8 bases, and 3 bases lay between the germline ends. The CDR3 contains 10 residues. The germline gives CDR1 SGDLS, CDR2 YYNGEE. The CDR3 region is CASSGDTIYF. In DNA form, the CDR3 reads TGTGCCAGCAGCGGGGACACCATATATTTT.